What follows are 4 T cell receptor beta chains derived from one specimen sequenced in a study of cytomegalovirus exposure and HLA in healthy donors. The PCR contained 60 Vbeta and 13 Jbeta primers. The table came from immunoSEQ multiplex PCR; TCRdb's copy has only in-frame clones and leaves some out. The sample has fewer than 250,000 clones; 82% are singletons. Input material: PBMCs. These TCRs come from a man aged 40-49 years in good health and CMV-seropositive.

The chain is built from TRBV19 and TRBJ2-1; D perhaps matches TRBD1 (6 bases). The V end lost 7 bases, the J end lost 9 bases, and 10 bases lay between the germline ends. Germline V CDR1 and CDR2: LNHDA, SQIVND (reference sequence). This CDR3 contains 11 residues. In DNA, the CDR3 is TGTGCCAGTAAGGGGGTGGCTGAGCAGTTCTTC. It yields the protein CASKGVAEQFF.

CDR3 sequence reads: CASSPRDRGYEQYV. The CDR3 DNA reads TGTGCCAGCAGTCCTCGGGACAGGGGCTACGAGCAGTACGTC. The chain uses TRBV7-9 and TRBJ2-7; 10 bases agree with TRBD1. V gave up 6 bases and J gave up 3 bases; unmatched junction bases: 5. The CDR3 loop spans 14 amino acids. Germline CDR1 and CDR2: SEHNR and FQNEAQ (reference sequence).

The chain uses TRBV6-4 and TRBJ2-7; 9 bases align to TRBD1. The germline V gene has CDR1 MRHNA and CDR2 SNTAGT. V lost 4 bases, J lost 4 bases, and 8 bases stayed unmatched. This CDR3 comprises 15 residues. CDR3 region: CASSAKQGARYEQYV. The CDR3 DNA follows: TGTGCCAGCAGTGCCAAACAGGGGGCGAGGTACGAGCAGTACGTC.

V gene TRBV4-2 combines with J gene TRBJ1-2; perhaps TRBD1 as D (5 bases). The V end was cut by 4 bases, the J end by 8 bases, with 26 bases between. The germline V gene has CDR1 LGHNA and CDR2 YNFKEQ. The CDR3 contains 17 residues. The chain's CDR3 is CASSLPDTEIATGGYTF. Written as DNA, the CDR3 is TGTGCCAGCAGCCTCCCGGACACTGAAATAGCAACAGGCGGCTACACCTTC.